This T cell receptor beta chain was sequenced for a study of regulatory T cells in long-lasting Graves disease. Background on the study: Recently diagnosed Graves' patients had received antithyroid drugs for under 3 months.

Building of the TCR beta libraries involved iRepertoire HTBI primers and Arm-PCR of CDR3 regions. Using its own MiXCR run on the multiplex PCR reads, TCRdb lists one record per CDR3 protein. The data contain 400,000 to 500,000 distinct CDR3 sequences, 12% to 15% of them seen just once; the ten biggest clones take up approximately 15%. Trimming took off 7 bases at V and 4 bases at J, with 8 bases between the two ends. Germline V gene sequence: CDR1 MDHEN, CDR2 SYDVKM. The CDR3 loop spans 12 amino acids. The time point denotes: newly diagnosed GD, antithyroid drugs for less than 3 months. Isolated PBMC RNA provided the starting material for the TCR library. The sample was also reused in another study, on T cells in Graves' hyperthyroidism and ophthalmopathy. From that second work: HTBI primers were used for first-round RT-PCR of the TCR CDR3.

The sample was peripheral blood mononuclear cells (PBMCs), taken at new diagnosis, from a patient treated with antithyroid drugs. The source is a woman between 50 and 59 years old with Graves disease. The chain links TRBV28 to TRBJ1-5, with D hard to call. DNA of the CDR3: TGTGCCAGCATGAGGGCGAATCAGCCCCAGCATTTT. It codes for CASMRANQPQHF. Based on the CDR3 plus reference TRBV28 and TRBJ1-5, the full variable domain is DVKVTQSSRYLVKRTGEKVFLECVQDMDHENMFWYRQDPGLGLRLIYFSYDVKMKEKGDIPEGYSVSREKKERFSLILESASTNQTSMYLCASMRANQPQHFGDGTRLSIL.